The rows below give T cell receptor beta chains drawn from one sample of a study of blood T cell repertoires in COVID-19. The data were produced by immunoSEQ multiplex PCR, yet TCRdb's version contains in-frame clones alone and is incomplete. Of under 200,000 clones in the sample, roughly 90% were seen once. Specimen: PBMCs or T cells enriched from blood (not recorded which). The origin of the receptors is a woman aged 45 to 65 who had recovered from COVID-19. Both conserved end residues are part of each CDR3. The order of the fields is J gene, V gene, D gene, clone size, CDR3 protein, CDR3 DNA. D genes are given only for firm matches. Clone size, where shown, is once, few, many, or a class for clones that have expanded.

j_gene: TRBJ2-3; v_gene: TRBV11-1; d_gene: TRBD2; abundance: .; CDR3aa: CASSFSGGSTDTQYF; CDR3nt: TGTGCCAGCAGCTTTAGCGGGGGGAGCACAGATACGCAGTATTTT
j_gene: TRBJ1-1; v_gene: TRBV6-1; d_gene: .; abundance: .; CDR3aa: CASSERQGAEAFF; CDR3nt: TGTGCCAGCAGTGAACGGCAGGGTGCTGAAGCTTTCTTT
j_gene: TRBJ1-4; v_gene: TRBV10-3; d_gene: .; abundance: .; CDR3aa: CAISEQAGEKLFF; CDR3nt: TGTGCCATCAGTGAACAGGCAGGGGAAAAACTGTTTTTT
j_gene: TRBJ2-3; v_gene: TRBV11-3; d_gene: TRBD2; abundance: .; CDR3aa: CASNAGGRGRDTQYF; CDR3nt: TGTGCCAGCAACGCGGGGGGGCGAGGTCGGGATACGCAGTATTTT
j_gene: TRBJ2-7; v_gene: TRBV7-9; d_gene: .; abundance: .; CDR3aa: CASSLERALSYEQYF; CDR3nt: TGTGCCAGCAGCTTAGAGAGGGCTCTGTCCTACGAGCAGTACTTC
j_gene: TRBJ1-4; v_gene: TRBV5-5; d_gene: TRBD1; abundance: few; CDR3aa: CASSLQGARSGKLFF; CDR3nt: TGTGCCAGCAGCCTACAGGGGGCGCGGAGTGGAAAACTGTTTTTT
j_gene: TRBJ2-7; v_gene: TRBV5-1; d_gene: TRBD1; abundance: .; CDR3aa: CASSSLQGGPYEQYF; CDR3nt: TGCGCCAGCAGCTCACTACAGGGGGGCCCCTACGAGCAGTACTTC
j_gene: TRBJ1-2; v_gene: TRBV18; d_gene: .; abundance: few; CDR3aa: CASRLTTGANYGYTF; CDR3nt: TGTGCCAGCCGGCTTACGACAGGAGCTAACTATGGCTACACCTTC
j_gene: TRBJ2-7; v_gene: TRBV27; d_gene: .; abundance: .; CDR3aa: CASSFLNRDEQYF; CDR3nt: TGTGCCAGCAGTTTTTTGAACAGGGACGAGCAGTACTTC
j_gene: TRBJ2-5; v_gene: TRBV19; d_gene: TRBD1; abundance: .; CDR3aa: CASSQTGWKETQYF; CDR3nt: TGTGCCAGTAGTCAGACAGGGTGGAAAGAGACCCAGTACTTC
j_gene: TRBJ1-3; v_gene: TRBV19; d_gene: TRBD1; abundance: .; CDR3aa: CASSIGRQGTGNTIYF; CDR3nt: TGTGCCAGTAGTATAGGAAGACAGGGGACTGGAAACACCATATATTTT
j_gene: TRBJ2-7; v_gene: TRBV7-2; d_gene: .; abundance: .; CDR3aa: CASSLAAVSSYEQYF; CDR3nt: TGTGCCAGCAGCTTAGCTGCGGTAAGCTCCTACGAGCAGTACTTC
j_gene: TRBJ2-5; v_gene: TRBV30; d_gene: TRBD1; abundance: .; CDR3aa: CAWSYRGETQYF; CDR3nt: TGTGCCTGGAGTTACAGGGGGGAGACCCAGTACTTC
j_gene: TRBJ2-5; v_gene: TRBV14; d_gene: .; abundance: .; CDR3aa: CASSRWGSSGETQYF; CDR3nt: TGTGCCAGCAGCCGTTGGGGGAGTAGCGGAGAGACCCAGTACTTC
j_gene: TRBJ2-2; v_gene: TRBV7-3; d_gene: TRBD1; abundance: .; CDR3aa: CASSSRTGRLTGELFF; CDR3nt: TGTGCCAGCAGCTCCAGGACAGGGAGACTCACCGGGGAGCTGTTTTTT
j_gene: TRBJ2-2; v_gene: TRBV7-2; d_gene: TRBD2; abundance: .; CDR3aa: CASSILAGRPTGELFF; CDR3nt: TGTGCCAGCAGCATACTAGCGGGGCGTCCGACCGGGGAGCTGTTTTTT
j_gene: TRBJ1-6; v_gene: TRBV16; d_gene: TRBD1; abundance: .; CDR3aa: CASSLLGQGDSPLHF; CDR3nt: TGTGCCAGCAGCCTGTTGGGACAGGGGGATTCACCCCTCCACTTT
j_gene: TRBJ1-4; v_gene: TRBV7-2; d_gene: .; abundance: few; CDR3aa: CASSLPPGTNEKLFF; CDR3nt: TGTGCCAGCAGCTTGCCCCCGGGGACTAATGAAAAACTGTTTTTT
j_gene: TRBJ2-1; v_gene: TRBV7-3; d_gene: TRBD2; abundance: .; CDR3aa: CASSLLPGGGPLASYNEQFF; CDR3nt: TGTGCCAGCAGCCTACTACCGGGCGGGGGGCCACTAGCCTCCTACAATGAGCAGTTCTTC
j_gene: TRBJ2-1; v_gene: TRBV5-4; d_gene: TRBD2; abundance: .; CDR3aa: CASSFGREQFF; CDR3nt: TGTGCCAGCAGCTTCGGGAGGGAGCAGTTCTTC
j_gene: TRBJ2-3; v_gene: TRBV19; d_gene: .; abundance: .; CDR3aa: CASTSGGGRTDTQYF; CDR3nt: TGTGCCAGTACTTCCGGAGGCGGCCGCACAGATACGCAGTATTTT
j_gene: TRBJ1-4; v_gene: TRBV6-5; d_gene: .; abundance: .; CDR3aa: CASEGGARKKLFF; CDR3nt: TGTGCCAGCGAGGGGGGGGCGCGGAAAAAACTGTTTTTT
j_gene: TRBJ1-1; v_gene: TRBV19; d_gene: TRBD1; abundance: .; CDR3aa: CASSPFDRVEAFF; CDR3nt: TGTGCCAGTAGTCCGTTCGACAGGGTTGAAGCTTTCTTT
j_gene: TRBJ1-1; v_gene: TRBV5-1; d_gene: TRBD1; abundance: .; CDR3aa: CASSPETGVNTEAFF; CDR3nt: TGCGCCAGCAGCCCAGAGACAGGGGTGAACACTGAAGCTTTCTTT
j_gene: TRBJ2-5; v_gene: TRBV7-9; d_gene: .; abundance: .; CDR3aa: CASSGQIEETQYF; CDR3nt: TGTGCCAGCAGCGGACAAATAGAAGAGACCCAGTACTTC
j_gene: TRBJ1-1; v_gene: TRBV7-2; d_gene: .; abundance: .; CDR3aa: CASSLDPTGNTEAFF; CDR3nt: TGTGCCAGCAGCTTAGACCCGACAGGGAACACTGAAGCTTTCTTT
j_gene: TRBJ1-5; v_gene: TRBV7-2; d_gene: .; abundance: .; CDR3aa: CASSPVVGGGGQPQHF; CDR3nt: TGTGCCAGCAGTCCCGTGGTGGGAGGTGGAGGGCAGCCCCAGCATTTT
j_gene: TRBJ2-7; v_gene: TRBV6-5; d_gene: .; abundance: .; CDR3aa: CASRTRGGEQYF; CDR3nt: TGTGCCAGCAGGACCAGGGGCGGAGAGCAGTACTTC
j_gene: TRBJ1-2; v_gene: TRBV19; d_gene: TRBD1; abundance: once; CDR3aa: CASSGTGTGAYYGYTF; CDR3nt: TGTGCCAGTTCGGGGACAGGAACAGGAGCTTACTATGGCTACACCTTC
j_gene: TRBJ1-1; v_gene: TRBV7-2; d_gene: .; abundance: .; CDR3aa: CASSPKPTAEAFF; CDR3nt: TGTGCCAGCAGCCCGAAGCCAACAGCTGAAGCTTTCTTT
j_gene: TRBJ2-3; v_gene: TRBV19; d_gene: .; abundance: .; CDR3aa: CATTRRTQRASTDTQYF; CDR3nt: TGTGCTACCACGAGGAGGACCCAGCGGGCTAGCACAGATACGCAGTATTTT
j_gene: TRBJ2-5; v_gene: TRBV18; d_gene: TRBD2; abundance: .; CDR3aa: CASSPPHGLAQETQYF; CDR3nt: TGTGCCAGCTCACCACCTCACGGACTAGCCCAAGAGACCCAGTACTTC
j_gene: TRBJ1-2; v_gene: TRBV9; d_gene: .; abundance: .; CDR3aa: CASSVQQDYGYTF; CDR3nt: TGTGCCAGCAGCGTACAACAGGACTATGGCTACACCTTC
j_gene: TRBJ1-4; v_gene: TRBV19; d_gene: .; abundance: .; CDR3aa: CASSMQGWEKLFF; CDR3nt: TGTGCCAGTAGTATGCAGGGTTGGGAAAAACTGTTTTTT
j_gene: TRBJ2-1; v_gene: TRBV18; d_gene: .; abundance: .; CDR3aa: CASSPDPRGGVNEQFF; CDR3nt: TGTGCCAGCTCACCAGACCCTAGAGGAGGTGTCAATGAGCAGTTCTTC
j_gene: TRBJ1-4; v_gene: TRBV7-9; d_gene: TRBD1; abundance: few; CDR3aa: CASSLGQGRATNEKLFF; CDR3nt: TGTGCCAGCAGCCTCGGACAGGGCCGGGCAACTAATGAAAAACTGTTTTTT
j_gene: TRBJ2-4; v_gene: TRBV10-2; d_gene: .; abundance: .; CDR3aa: CASSPRPEQAKNIQYF; CDR3nt: TGCGCCAGCAGCCCTAGACCCGAACAAGCCAAAAACATTCAGTACTTC
j_gene: TRBJ2-1; v_gene: TRBV6-5; d_gene: .; abundance: .; CDR3aa: CASSVTGTYYNEQFF; CDR3nt: TGTGCCAGCAGCGTTACCGGGACATATTACAATGAGCAGTTCTTC
j_gene: TRBJ2-5; v_gene: TRBV5-4; d_gene: TRBD2; abundance: once; CDR3aa: CASSLSAGGRETQYF; CDR3nt: TGTGCCAGCAGCTTGTCGGCGGGGGGGCGAGAGACCCAGTACTTC
j_gene: TRBJ2-7; v_gene: TRBV11-2; d_gene: TRBD1; abundance: .; CDR3aa: CASSPLLDRRTYEQYF; CDR3nt: TGTGCCAGCAGCCCCCTCCTGGACAGGCGCACCTACGAGCAGTACTTC
j_gene: TRBJ2-7; v_gene: TRBV5-3; d_gene: TRBD1; abundance: .; CDR3aa: CARSPPFENRQGKLGEQYF; CDR3nt: TGTGCCAGAAGCCCACCTTTTGAAAACAGACAGGGAAAACTGGGCGAGCAGTACTTC
j_gene: TRBJ1-5; v_gene: TRBV19; d_gene: TRBD1; abundance: .; CDR3aa: CASSIGQAPSNQPQHF; CDR3nt: TGTGCCAGTAGTATCGGACAGGCACCAAGCAATCAGCCCCAGCATTTT
j_gene: TRBJ2-5; v_gene: TRBV6-2/TRBV6-3; d_gene: .; abundance: .; CDR3aa: CASSKVSREETQYF; CDR3nt: TGTGCCAGCAGTAAAGTGTCCAGGGAAGAGACCCAGTACTTC
j_gene: TRBJ2-5; v_gene: TRBV5-1; d_gene: TRBD2; abundance: few; CDR3aa: CASSHRTSGSQETQYF; CDR3nt: TGCGCCAGCAGCCACCGGACTAGCGGCTCCCAAGAGACCCAGTACTTC
j_gene: TRBJ1-2; v_gene: TRBV5-4; d_gene: .; abundance: once; CDR3aa: CASSFGQNYGYTF; CDR3nt: TGTGCCAGCAGCTTTGGACAGAACTATGGCTACACCTTC